These 6 T cell receptor beta chains were sequenced from one sample in a study of OX40 agonist ivuxolimab in advanced cancers. Assay used: immunoSEQ multiplex PCR; TCRdb lists only in-frame clones, some missing. Altogether approximately 69,000 clones are present, 86% being singletons, with the ten largest covering around 0.75%. Material: CD4+ or CD8+ T cells sorted from blood, obtained in a trial of the OX40 agonist ivuxolimab. The receptor set was obtained from an adult with an advanced solid tumor such as melanoma, head and neck, liver or kidney cancer.

The chain has TRBV15 and TRBJ1-5; D is ambiguous. V was shortened by 0 bases and J by 4 bases, with 7 bases between the two germline ends. Germline V CDR1 and CDR2: LNHNV, YYDKDF (reference sequence). CDR3 length equals 14 residues. The CDR3 DNA sequence: TGTGCCACCAGCAGAGATACGGGGAATCAGCCCCAGCATTTT. Protein product: CATSRDTGNQPQHF.

This clone has only a few counts. The CDR3 region is CASSPRVTEPQHF. In DNA form, the CDR3 reads TGTGCCAGCTCGCCTAGGGTTACGGAGCCCCAGCATTTT. The chain employs TRBV18 and TRBJ1-5; unclear D gene. Deletions cut 6 bases from V and 8 bases from J, with 14 bases between. CDR3 size: 13 residues. The germline V gene has CDR1 KGHSH and CDR2 LQKENI. The full variable domain, completed using reference TRBV18 and TRBJ1-5, is NAGVMQNPRHLVRRRGQEARLRCSPMKGHSHVYWYRQLPEEGLKFMVYLQKENIIDESGMPKERFSAEFPKEGPSILRIQQVVRGDSAAYFCASSPRVTEPQHFGDGTRLSIL.

This chain connects TRBV7-2 to TRBJ2-2, with 10 bases matching TRBD2. The CDR3 runs 15 residues. V gave up 3 bases and J gave up 6 bases; unmatched junction bases: 4. Germline CDR1 SGHTA, CDR2 FQGNSA. The CDR3 DNA follows: TGTGCCAGCAGCTTTAGCGGGGGGTGGTCCGGGGAGCTGTTTTTT. This sequence encodes CASSFSGGWSGELFF.

This chain links TRBV5-1 with TRBJ2-3; D remains ambiguous. The V gene lost 2 bases and the J gene lost 1 base, with 5 bases spanning the gap. Per germline, CDR1 SGHRS and CDR2 YFSETQ. The CDR3 covers 13 residues. In nucleotides, the CDR3 is TGCGCCAGCAGCTTTCTCGGCACAGATACGCAGTATTTT. Translation: CASSFLGTDTQYF.

This chain joins TRBV6-5 and TRBJ2-7; 8 nucleotides line up with TRBD2. The germline CDR1 and CDR2 sequences are MNHEY and SVGAGI. V gave up 6 bases and J gave up 2 bases; unmatched junction bases: 6. The CDR3 contains 14 residues. Here the CDR3 DNA reads TGTGCCAGCAGAACGACTAGCGAGACCTACGAGCAGTACTTC. The encoded protein is CASRTTSETYEQYF.

The J gene is TRBJ1-5, the V gene TRBV6-6, with D hard to call. V dropped 7 bases and J dropped 2 bases, with 15 bases sitting between them. This CDR3 is 15 amino acids long. The germline V gene has CDR1 MNHNY and CDR2 SVGAGI (reference sequence). The CDR3 region is CASTTVRSGNQPQHF. The CDR3 DNA reads TGTGCCAGCACCACCGTCCGGAGCGGCAATCAGCCCCAGCATTTT.